These 17 T cell receptor beta chains came from one sample sequenced in a study of blood T cells in healthy people across ages. The authors ran a second PCR of 7 to 11 cycles using a sample-barcoded 5' primer and a J-beta primer mix. TCRdb passed the 5' RACE reads through MiXCR, listing each CDR3 protein once. This sample has more than 1.4 million distinct CDR3 sequences, with about 43% found just once. The source material was blood. The receptors derive from a woman aged 18 to 35 in good health.

The gene calls are TRBV19 and TRBJ2-1; 8 bases align to TRBD2. Germline V gene data show CDR1 as LNHDA and CDR2 as SQIVND (reference sequence). Trimming took 3 bases from V and 6 from J; bases not matched to a gene: 1. The CDR3 has 13 amino acids. The CDR3 region has the DNA TGTGCCAGTAGTATGGCGGGGGGCAATGAGCAGTTCTTC. Residues: CASSMAGGNEQFF.

This clonotype has more than one count but fewer than ten. This sequence joins TRBV9 and TRBJ1-6, with D perhaps TRBD1 (5 bases). The CDR3 contains 14 residues. Germline assignment: CDR1 SGDLS and CDR2 YYNGEE. Trimming removed 2 bases at V and 6 bases at J, with 9 bases between. The CDR3 reads CASSVQGANSPLHF. The DNA for the CDR3 is TGTGCCAGCAGCGTCCAGGGTGCTAATTCACCCCTCCACTTT.

The rearrangement joins TRBV6-5 to TRBJ1-2; D is possibly TRBD1 (6 bases). The V end lost 8 bases, the J end lost 0 bases, and 16 bases lay between the germline ends. Per germline, CDR1 MNHEY and CDR2 SVGAGI. This CDR3 spans 15 amino acids. The CDR3 is CASCKGGPPNYGYTF. The CDR3 coding sequence is TGTGCCAGCTGCAAGGGGGGTCCCCCTAACTATGGCTACACCTTC.

The chain is built from TRBV5-6 and TRBJ2-5, with TRBD1 matching 7 bases. CDR3 length equals 14 residues. Losses at the gene ends were 2 bases for V and 5 bases for J; bases not matched to a gene: 6. Germline V gives CDR1 SGHDT, CDR2 YYEEEE. For the CDR3, the DNA is TGTGCCAGCAGCTTTCACAGGGGCTGGGAGACCCAGTACTTC. It translates to CASSFHRGWETQYF.

This chain connects TRBV18 to TRBJ2-1; the match to TRBD2 covers 7 bases. CDR1 is KGHSH and CDR2 is LQKENI in the germline V gene. With V trimmed by 0 bases and J by 2 bases, 4 bases remained unmatched. The CDR3 is 16 amino acids. The CDR3 DNA sequence: TGTGCCAGCTCACCACCGAGTACTAGCGCCTACAATGAGCAGTTCTTC. Translated: CASSPPSTSAYNEQFF.

CDR3 protein: CSVVPSQGDRPPYGQYF. The CDR3 nucleotides read TGCAGCGTTGTGCCCTCTCAGGGGGACAGACCACCCTACGGGCAGTACTTC. The chain is built from TRBV29-1 and TRBJ2-4; 7 bases are shared with TRBD1. Germline V gene data show CDR1 as SQVTM and CDR2 as ANQGSEA. The CDR3 has 17 residues. V was pared by 4 bases and J by 13 bases, with 25 bases of the junction left unmatched.

At least ten counts were recorded for this clonotype. The chain recombines TRBV6-5 with TRBJ2-3; D remains unclear. CDR3 length: 13 residues. The germline CDR1 and CDR2 sequences are MNHEY and SVGAGI. V lost 6 bases and J lost 1, with 8 bases in between. This chain's CDR3 is CASSPGRTDTQYF. CDR3 nucleotides: TGTGCCAGCAGCCCCGGACGCACAGATACGCAGTATTTT.

This clonotype was seen a few times. The chain combines TRBV20-1 with TRBJ2-7, with TRBD2 matching 7 bases. Germline V gene lookup returns CDR1 DFQATT and CDR2 SNEGSKA (reference sequence). With 8 bases clipped from V and 0 bases from J, the junction kept 19 bases outside the gene matches. This CDR3 has 17 residues. The CDR3 DNA follows: TGCAGTCCTATGCCCCCGGGAGGTAGCGGACTCTCCTACGAGCAGTACTTC. This codes for CSPMPPGGSGLSYEQYF.

The V and J genes are TRBV7-9 and TRBJ2-7; D is unclear. Germline loops: CDR1 SEHNR, CDR2 FQNEAQ (reference sequence). Trimming removed 3 bases from V and 3 bases from J, with 15 bases in between. There are 15 residues in the CDR3. This chain's CDR3 is CASSFASDLHYEQYF. CDR3 sequence (DNA): TGTGCCAGCAGCTTTGCCTCCGACTTACACTACGAGCAGTACTTC.

This clonotype was detected ten times or more. The gene calls are TRBV6-5 and TRBJ2-1, with 8 bases fitting TRBD2. Per the germline V gene, CDR1 is MNHEY and CDR2 is SVGAGI. The V gene end was trimmed by 2 bases and the J gene end by 5 bases; junction bases not matched to a gene: 8. This CDR3 has 16 amino acids. The chain's CDR3 is CASSYIAGTTDNEQFF. As DNA, the CDR3 is TGTGCCAGCAGTTACATAGCGGGAACCACGGACAATGAGCAGTTCTTC.

This clonotype was seen a handful of times. The gene calls are TRBV29-1 and TRBJ1-3; TRBD1 might be the D (6 bases). Germline values: CDR1 SQVTM, CDR2 ANQGSEA. The CDR3 covers 13 residues. Deletions cut 6 bases from V and 3 bases from J, with 12 bases between. The CDR3 is CSVGGGRGNTIYF. DNA for the CDR3: TGCAGCGTCGGGGGGGGCCGTGGAAACACCATATATTTT.

This clonotype was seen only a few times. The chain uses TRBV20-1 and TRBJ2-6, with D possibly TRBD1 on 5 matching bases. The CDR3 totals 12 residues. Germline lookup yields CDR1 DFQATT and CDR2 SNEGSKA (reference sequence). CDR3 region: CGAPHGANVLTF. CDR3 sequence (DNA): TGCGGGGCGCCGCATGGGGCCAACGTCCTGACTTTC.

The chain links TRBV6-1 to TRBJ1-4; TRBD1 agrees at 11 bases. V lost 5 bases and J lost 6; bases outside the gene matches: 11. CDR1 is MNHNS, CDR2 SASEGT, per germline. This CDR3 comprises 17 residues. This CDR3 reads CASSRDRGDSLDEKLFF. The CDR3 DNA is TGTGCCAGCAGTCGGGACAGGGGGGACTCTTTAGATGAAAAACTGTTTTTT.

This clonotype showed up just a few times. This chain connects TRBV5-1 to TRBJ2-7, with TRBD1 as a possible D gene (6 bases). From germline, CDR1 is SGHRS and CDR2 YFSETQ. The CDR3 spans 14 residues. Trimming took off 4 bases at V and 4 bases at J, with 15 bases between the two ends. The CDR3 DNA is TGCGCCAGCAGCACCGGGACACAAAATTACGAGCAGTACTTC. It yields the protein CASSTGTQNYEQYF.

J is TRBJ1-5 and V is TRBV28, with D maybe TRBD1 (6 bases). Per the germline V gene, CDR1 is MDHEN and CDR2 is SYDVKM. The CDR3 extends over 16 amino acids. Trimming shortened V by 1 base and J by 1 base, and 11 bases separated the two germline ends. The CDR3 DNA reads as TGTGCCAGCAGTTTATTGGGGGCAGGGAGCAATCAGCCCCAGCATTTT. Its protein is CASSLLGAGSNQPQHF.

This clonotype was counted only a few times. The CDR3 sequence: CASSPGPDLGQYF. CDR3 nucleotides: TGTGCCAGCAGCCCCGGACCCGACCTGGGGCAGTATTTT. This chain uses TRBV5-6 with TRBJ2-3; D is ambiguous. Trimming left V 4 bases short and J 11 bases short, with 17 bases between. This CDR3 region has 13 residues. Germline assignment: CDR1 SGHDT and CDR2 YYEEEE.

This sequence joins TRBV11-2 and TRBJ2-7; a possible D gene is TRBD2 (5 bases). This CDR3 is built from 15 residues. The V gene's germline CDR1 is SGHAT and CDR2 FQNNGV. The ends were cut back, 6 bases at V and 0 bases at J, with 15 bases in the middle. CDR3 region: CASRLRPGGSYEQYF. CDR3 DNA: TGTGCCAGCAGACTACGACCAGGAGGCTCCTACGAGCAGTACTTC.